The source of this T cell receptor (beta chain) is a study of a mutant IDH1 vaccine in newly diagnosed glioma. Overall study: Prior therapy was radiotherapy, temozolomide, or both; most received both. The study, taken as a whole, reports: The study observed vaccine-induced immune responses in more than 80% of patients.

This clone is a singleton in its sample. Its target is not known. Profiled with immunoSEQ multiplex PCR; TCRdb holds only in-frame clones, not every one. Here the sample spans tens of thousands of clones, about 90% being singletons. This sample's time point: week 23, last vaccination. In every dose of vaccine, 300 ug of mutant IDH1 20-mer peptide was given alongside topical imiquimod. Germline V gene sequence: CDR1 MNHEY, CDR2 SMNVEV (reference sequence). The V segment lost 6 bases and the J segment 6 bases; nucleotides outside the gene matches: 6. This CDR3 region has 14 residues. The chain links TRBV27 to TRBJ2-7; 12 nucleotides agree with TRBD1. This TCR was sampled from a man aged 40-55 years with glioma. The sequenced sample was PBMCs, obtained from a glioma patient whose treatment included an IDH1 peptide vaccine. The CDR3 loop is CASSLRDRGREQYF. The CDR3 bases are TGTGCCAGCAGCCTACGGGACAGGGGGCGCGAGCAGTACTTC.